This T cell receptor (beta chain) was obtained from a study of blood T cell repertoires in COVID-19 (dated by TCRdb to 2019 to 2021). Broadly, across the study: Collaborator samples came from the United States, Italy and Spain and covered acute and convalescent phases of COVID-19. The repertoires were released in a freely available public database meant as a resource for research on the immune response to SARS-CoV-2. Subjects who had been exposed to COVID-19, were actively infected with it, or had recovered from it provided the deeply sampled blood TCRbeta repertoires that made up the dataset. Samples were obtained from the ongoing ImmuneRACE study (first 160 participants) and from over 1,000 subjects provided by 6 global collaborators. Where available, HLA class I and class II types were obtained from metadata supplied by the sample provider rather than from assay-based typing. The material from the prospective study consisted of cDNA or gDNA derived from T cells, B-cell-depleted T cells, or PBMCs. A de-identified subject ID, COVID-19 status, age in years and sex were almost always included in the sample metadata.

V is trimmed back by 3 bases and J by 4 bases, and the junction contains 1 base that no gene match accounts for. Taken from the germline V gene (reference sequence), the CDR1 and CDR2 loops are MNHEY and SMNVEV. Counted from cysteine to phenylalanine, this CDR3 has 13 amino acids. Solely the CDR3 DNA is kept, with 39 bases framed from the first base. This clone was detected once. This receptor's antigen is unknown. No much larger clonotype is one base removed from it; base qualities were not supplied. Another Seattle source contributed samples from volunteer blood donors who had recovered from COVID-19. The collaborating institutions used their own protocols to collect whole blood in K2EDTA tubes. For TCRbeta analysis, collaborator samples were shipped as frozen whole blood, as isolated PBMCs, or as DNA extracted from either sample type. The full study reports these points: The quantity of clinical and demographic metadata differed by source and by participant and was supplied without curation.

TCRbeta CDR3 regions were amplified from genomic DNA using the immunoSEQ Assay, a bias-controlled multiplex PCR. In the authors' own workflow: The number of nucleated cells in each sample was estimated by amplification of reference gene primers within the assay. To quantify the absolute abundance of each unique TCRbeta CDR3 rearrangement, sequence reads were collapsed and filtered. Productive Simpson clonality was computed per sample as the square root of Simpson's diversity index over productive rearrangements. The table was pulled from immuneACCESS by TCRdb, which kept in-frame rearrangements only. Such tables lose some clones; where checked, under half of the loss comes from unresolved V genes, and the rest has no known cause. V and J calls and clone size come straight from that table; D and trimming were deduced from the DNA. Counted in this sample were more than 95,000 clones; roughly nine tenths of them appeared once. Approximately 8.7% of the sample is in the top ten clones.

The origin of this receptor is an older man who had recovered from COVID-19. Material for sequencing was peripheral blood. In this chain, TRBV27 is recombined with TRBJ2-5; 8 bases in the junction line up with TRBD1. The DNA is TGTGCCAGCAGTTTCAGGGGGCCAGAGACCCAGTACTTC. This codes for CASSFRGPETQYF.